A single T cell receptor beta chain is shown here with its context. Antigen specificity is unknown. The identical CDR3 is also encoded by other nucleotide sequences in the sample. The sample comes from a study of Tregs in tolerant kidney transplant recipients. Unmatched junction bases numbered 13, after V lost 5 bases and J lost 7 bases. Germline V gene data show CDR1 as SGHAT and CDR2 as FQNNGV. This CDR3 has 16 amino acids. Regarding the study as a whole: Findings come from small patient numbers and require larger validation. This study did not directly address biological reproducibility.

Thawed PBMCs were FACS-sorted into unstimulated CD4+CD25+CD127- regulatory T cells, CD4+CD25- non-regulatory cells, CD4 and CD8 cells. Using immunoSEQ multiplex PCR, the repertoire was profiled, and TCRdb retains in-frame clones only, with some absent. Of roughly 250,000 clones listed, about four fifths were seen once; the top ten hold less than 0.75%. Sequenced input: CD4+ T cells from blood. This TCR came from a human donor in good health. The chain recombines TRBV11-2 with TRBJ2-7, with 11 bases fitting TRBD2. CDR3 in amino acids: CASSVTSGSSPREQYF. The CDR3 DNA reads as TGTGCCAGCAGCGTCACTAGCGGGAGTTCTCCTAGGGAGCAGTACTTC.